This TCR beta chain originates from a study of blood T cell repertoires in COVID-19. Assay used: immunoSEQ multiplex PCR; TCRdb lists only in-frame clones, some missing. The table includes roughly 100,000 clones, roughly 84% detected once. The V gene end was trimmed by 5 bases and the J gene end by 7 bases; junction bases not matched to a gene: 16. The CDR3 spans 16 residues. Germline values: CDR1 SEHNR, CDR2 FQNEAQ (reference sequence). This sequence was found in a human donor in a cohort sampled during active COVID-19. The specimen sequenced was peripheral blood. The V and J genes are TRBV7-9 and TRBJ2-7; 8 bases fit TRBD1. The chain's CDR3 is CASSHETGVLLGEQYF. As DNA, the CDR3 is TGTGCCAGCAGCCATGAGACAGGGGTGCTTCTTGGAGAGCAGTACTTC.